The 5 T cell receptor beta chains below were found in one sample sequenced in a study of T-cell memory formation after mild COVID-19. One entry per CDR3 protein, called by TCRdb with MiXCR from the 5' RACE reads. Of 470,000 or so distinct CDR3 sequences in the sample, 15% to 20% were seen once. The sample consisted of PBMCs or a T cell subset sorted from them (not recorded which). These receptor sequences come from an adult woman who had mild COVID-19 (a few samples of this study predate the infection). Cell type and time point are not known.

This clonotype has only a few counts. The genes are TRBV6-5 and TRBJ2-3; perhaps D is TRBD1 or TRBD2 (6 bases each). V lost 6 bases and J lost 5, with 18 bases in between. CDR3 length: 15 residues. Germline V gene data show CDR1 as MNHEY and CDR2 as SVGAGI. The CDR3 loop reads CASRIGGRGIDTQYF. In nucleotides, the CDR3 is TGTGCCAGCAGGATCGGGGGCCGGGGGATAGATACGCAGTATTTT.

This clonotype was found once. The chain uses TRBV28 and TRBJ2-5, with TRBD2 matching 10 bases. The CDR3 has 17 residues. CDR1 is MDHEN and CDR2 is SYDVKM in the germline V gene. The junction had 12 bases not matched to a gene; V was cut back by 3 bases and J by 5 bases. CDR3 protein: CASSFIALAGELETQYF. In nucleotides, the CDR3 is TGTGCCAGCAGTTTCATAGCGCTAGCGGGAGAGTTGGAGACCCAGTACTTC.

CDR3 residues: CASSLGSTEPYNEQFF. The CDR3 DNA sequence: TGTGCCAGCAGCTTAGGTTCGACCGAACCCTACAATGAGCAGTTCTTC. The chain couples TRBV7-9 to TRBJ2-1; D unresolved. V was clipped by 1 base and J by 2 bases, with 12 bases between them. The germline V gene encodes CDR1 SEHNR and CDR2 FQNEAQ (reference sequence). CDR3 size: 16 residues.

In nucleotides, the CDR3 is TGCAGTGCTAGTAAGGGCATTTTCTCCTACAATGAGCAGTTCTTC. Its protein is CSASKGIFSYNEQFF. The chain has TRBV20-1 and TRBJ2-1; D not certain. The V gene's germline CDR1 is DFQATT and CDR2 SNEGSKA (reference sequence). This CDR3 has 15 residues. Trimming removed 3 bases at V and 0 bases at J, with 12 bases between.

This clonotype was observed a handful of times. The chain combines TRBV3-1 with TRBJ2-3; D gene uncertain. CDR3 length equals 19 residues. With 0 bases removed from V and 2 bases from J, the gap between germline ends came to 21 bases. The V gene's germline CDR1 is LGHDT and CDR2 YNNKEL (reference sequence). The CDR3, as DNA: TGTGCCAGCAGCCAAGATCTTTTCGGCCTACAACGAGACACAGATACGCAGTATTTT. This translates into CASSQDLFGLQRDTDTQYF.